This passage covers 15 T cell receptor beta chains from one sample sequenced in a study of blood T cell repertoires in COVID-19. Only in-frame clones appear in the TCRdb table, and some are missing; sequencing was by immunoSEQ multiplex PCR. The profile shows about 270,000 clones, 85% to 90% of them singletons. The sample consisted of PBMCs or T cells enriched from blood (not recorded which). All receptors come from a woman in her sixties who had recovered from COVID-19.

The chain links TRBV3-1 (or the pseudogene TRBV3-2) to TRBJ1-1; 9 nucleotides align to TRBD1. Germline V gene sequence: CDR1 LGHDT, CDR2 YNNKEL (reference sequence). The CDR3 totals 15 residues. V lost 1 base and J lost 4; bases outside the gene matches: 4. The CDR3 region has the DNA TGTGCCAGCAGCCAAGCGTCGACAGGGGGCACTGAAGCTTTCTTT. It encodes CASSQASTGGTEAFF.

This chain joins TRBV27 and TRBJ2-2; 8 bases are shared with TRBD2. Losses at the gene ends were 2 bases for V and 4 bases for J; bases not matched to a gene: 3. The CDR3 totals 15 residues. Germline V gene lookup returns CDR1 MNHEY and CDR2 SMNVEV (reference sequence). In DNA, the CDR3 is TGTGCCAGCAGTTTAGCGGGAGGAAGCACCGGGGAGCTGTTTTTT. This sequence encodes CASSLAGGSTGELFF.

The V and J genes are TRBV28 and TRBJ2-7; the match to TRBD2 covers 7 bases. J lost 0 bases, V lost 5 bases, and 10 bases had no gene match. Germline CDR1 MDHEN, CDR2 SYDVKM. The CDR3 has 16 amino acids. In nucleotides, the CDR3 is TGTGCCAGCAGTCGGAAAGCGGGGCGGGGCTCCTACGAGCAGTACTTC. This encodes CASSRKAGRGSYEQYF.

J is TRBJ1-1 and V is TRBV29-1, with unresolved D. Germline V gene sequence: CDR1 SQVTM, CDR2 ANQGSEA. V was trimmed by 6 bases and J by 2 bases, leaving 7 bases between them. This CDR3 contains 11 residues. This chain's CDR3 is CSVTSNTEAFF. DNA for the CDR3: TGCAGCGTCACTAGTAACACTGAAGCTTTCTTT.

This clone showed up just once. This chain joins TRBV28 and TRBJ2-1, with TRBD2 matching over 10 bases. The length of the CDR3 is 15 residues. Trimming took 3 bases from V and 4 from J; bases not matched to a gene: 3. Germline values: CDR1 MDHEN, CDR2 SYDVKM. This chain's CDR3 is CASSFSSGGYNEQFF. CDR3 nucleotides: TGTGCCAGCAGTTTTAGTAGCGGGGGGTACAATGAGCAGTTCTTC.

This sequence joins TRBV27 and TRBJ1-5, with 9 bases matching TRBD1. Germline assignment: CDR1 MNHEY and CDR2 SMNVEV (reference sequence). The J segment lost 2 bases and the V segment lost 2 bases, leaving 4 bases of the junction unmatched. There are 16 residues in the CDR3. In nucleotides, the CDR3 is TGTGCCAGCAGTTTAGTCCGGACAGGGGGCAATCAGCCCCAGCATTTT. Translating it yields CASSLVRTGGNQPQHF.

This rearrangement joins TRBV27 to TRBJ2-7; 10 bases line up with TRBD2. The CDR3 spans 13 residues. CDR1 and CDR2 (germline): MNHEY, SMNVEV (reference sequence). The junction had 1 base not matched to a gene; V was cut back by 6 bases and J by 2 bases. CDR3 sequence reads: CASRGLATYEQYF. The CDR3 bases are TGTGCCAGCAGGGGACTAGCGACCTACGAGCAGTACTTC.

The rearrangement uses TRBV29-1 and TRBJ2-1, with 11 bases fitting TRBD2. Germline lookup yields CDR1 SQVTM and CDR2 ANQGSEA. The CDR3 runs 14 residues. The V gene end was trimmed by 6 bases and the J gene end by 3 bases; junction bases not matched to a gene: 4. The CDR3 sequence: CSVAGLAGYNEQFF. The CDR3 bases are TGCAGCGTGGCAGGACTAGCGGGCTACAATGAGCAGTTCTTC.

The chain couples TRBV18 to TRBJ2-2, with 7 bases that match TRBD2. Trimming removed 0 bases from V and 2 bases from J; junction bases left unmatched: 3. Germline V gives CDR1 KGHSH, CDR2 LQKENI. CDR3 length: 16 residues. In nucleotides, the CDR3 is TGTGCCAGCTCACCACCGGGGAGGGCCAACACCGGGGAGCTGTTTTTT. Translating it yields CASSPPGRANTGELFF.

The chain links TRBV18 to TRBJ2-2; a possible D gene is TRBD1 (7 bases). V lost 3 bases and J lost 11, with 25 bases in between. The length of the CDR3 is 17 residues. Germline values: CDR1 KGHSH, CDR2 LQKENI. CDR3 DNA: TGTGCCAGCTCACCCGCGGGACAGTCCCCCGGAGGTAGAGAGCTGTTTTTT. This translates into CASSPAGQSPGGRELFF.

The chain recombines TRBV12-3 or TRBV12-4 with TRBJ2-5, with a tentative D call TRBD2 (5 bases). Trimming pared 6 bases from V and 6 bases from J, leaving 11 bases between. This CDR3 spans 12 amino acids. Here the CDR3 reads CASSPEGKTQYF. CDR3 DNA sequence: TGTGCCAGCAGCCCTGAGGGAAAGACCCAGTACTTC.

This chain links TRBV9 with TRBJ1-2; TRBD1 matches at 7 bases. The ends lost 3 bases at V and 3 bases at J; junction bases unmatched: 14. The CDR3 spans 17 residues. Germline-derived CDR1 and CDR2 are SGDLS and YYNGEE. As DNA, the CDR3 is TGTGCCAGCAGCGCCCGAGCAGGGGTTGGGACAGACTATGGCTACACCTTC. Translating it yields CASSARAGVGTDYGYTF. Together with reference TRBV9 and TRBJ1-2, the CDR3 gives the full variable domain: DSGVTQTPKHLITATGQRVTLRCSPRSGDLSVYWYQQSLDQGLQFLIQYYNGEERAKGNILERFSAQQFPDLHSELNLSSLELGDSALYFCASSARAGVGTDYGYTFGSGTRLTVV.

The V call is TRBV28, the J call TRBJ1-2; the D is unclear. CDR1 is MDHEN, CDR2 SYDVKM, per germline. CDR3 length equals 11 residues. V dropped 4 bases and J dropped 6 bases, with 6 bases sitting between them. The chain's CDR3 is CASSWRDGYTF. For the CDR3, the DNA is TGTGCCAGCAGTTGGCGGGATGGCTACACCTTC.

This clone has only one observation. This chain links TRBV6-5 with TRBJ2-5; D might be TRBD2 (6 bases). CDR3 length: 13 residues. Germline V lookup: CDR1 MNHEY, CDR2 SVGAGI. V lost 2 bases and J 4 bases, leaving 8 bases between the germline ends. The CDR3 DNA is TGTGCCAGCAGTTACGGAGCGGGAGAGACCCAGTACTTC. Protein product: CASSYGAGETQYF.

The CDR3 reads CASSAGILGGAYDEQFF. DNA of the CDR3: TGTGCCAGCAGCGCCGGAATTCTTGGGGGGGCTTACGATGAGCAGTTCTTC. This rearrangement joins TRBV9 to TRBJ2-1; tentatively, D is TRBD2 (7 bases). Trimming pared 3 bases from V and 8 bases from J, leaving 24 bases between. The length of the CDR3 is 17 residues. Germline V lookup: CDR1 SGDLS, CDR2 YYNGEE.